This entry features one TCR beta chain sequence. Its specific antigen is unknown. No quality values exist for individual bases; no much larger clone is one base distant. CDR1 SNHLY and CDR2 FYNNEI were looked up in the germline V gene. The CDR3 contains 19 residues, cysteine and phenylalanine counted. Here the CDR3 DNA is all that survives: 57 bases in frame from base 1. The germline V and J ends show losses of 8 bases and 2 bases respectively, and no gene match explains 19 bases of the junction. The cohort was made up of 666 healthy bone marrow donors. At the time of sampling, all cohort members were nominally healthy, though unrecorded immune exposures were likely present. The donor tested CMV seropositive, placing the donor among the 289 seropositive members of the cohort. Every donor gave a peripheral blood sample, and the peripheral blood mononuclear cells from that sample were used for TCR beta sequencing. Genomic DNA extraction from the blood cell samples was performed with the Qiagen DNeasy Blood Extraction Kit.

This entry belongs to a study of cytomegalovirus exposure and HLA in healthy donors (dated by TCRdb to the late 2010s). General notes on the study: An earlier analysis of roughly 500 of the donors reported about 280 Gb of sequence data and around 100 million unique TCR beta sequences obtained from approximately 180 million T cells. Approximately 310 gigabases of sequencing data and 70 million to 100 million unique TCR sequences were included in an early release covering around 600 HLA-typed donors. Of the roughly 430 genotyped donors, approximately 82% fell in the genetic ancestry cluster associated with self-reported Caucasian donors. The aim of the study was to test whether cataloging public T cell receptors could identify signatures of past pathogen exposure. The study profiled the T cell repertoires of more than 500 subjects by immunosequencing and related them to cytomegalovirus serostatus. In addition to the first cohort of 650 to 800 subjects, a separate validation cohort of 120 different subjects was used. The study combined high-throughput TCR immunosequencing, statistical association of individual TCRs with disease status, and machine learning to predict cytomegalovirus infection status. In a later analysis, previously published TCR beta repertoires from 550 to 700 donors were re-analyzed and high-resolution HLA genotyping was added so that TCR occurrence patterns could be studied. The later analysis used no new phenotypic data to find candidate immune exposures, relying instead on TCR beta sequences and their occurrence across donors. An earlier analysis of around 540 of the donors applied high-throughput TCR beta sequencing to assess whether each TCR beta V gene segment acted as functional or pseudogenic. Donor age, sex, ethnicity and CMV serostatus were compiled together with the repertoire data. A later genetic analysis took genome-wide SNP genotypes for about 55% of the 666 donors and used that subset as a discovery cohort. Every repertoire in the discovery cohort had been generated on one and the same sequencing platform. Class I and class II HLA loci were covered by the typing at four-digit resolution. Typing coverage differed by locus: A, B, C, DRB1 and DQB1 were typed in roughly 629-640 donors, DQA1 in approximately 520, DPA1 in approximately 610, and DPB1 in 472. Roughly 5 DR-DQ haplotypes were treated as single units for association and clustering because of strong linkage in the cohort. On average, about 240,000 unique TCR beta nucleotide sequences were sequenced per donor among 300 to 500 genotyped donors of the cohort, with 15% to 20% of those sequences being non-productive.

The library was made by the immunoSEQ multiplex PCR assay. For the multiplex PCR, a mixture combining 60 forward primers for TCR Vbeta segments and 13 reverse primers for TCR Jbeta segments was used. Amplification of the CDR3 region of rearranged TCR beta genes was performed with a multiplex PCR assay on genomic DNA. The amplified TCR beta libraries were sequenced on the Illumina HiSeq System as 87-base-pair reads. The paper's processing steps were these. Across the 600 to 700 repertoires, a later analysis counted 60 million to 90 million unique TCR beta chains, roughly 11 million of which were shared by at least two donors. To remove PCR and sequencing errors, raw reads were error-corrected and collapsed into unique sequences using a nearest-neighbor algorithm that merged closely related sequences. CDR3 sequences were aligned to IMGT reference sequences to assign V, D and J gene segments. For a sequence to be retained, at least a six-nucleotide match to both a V gene segment and a J gene segment was required. Rearrangements were called productive when the CDR3 lacked stop codons and stayed in frame with V and J; all others were non-productive. Following IMGT convention, CDR3 was defined as the stretch from the second conserved V-encoded cysteine to the conserved J-encoded phenylalanine. In an earlier analysis of more than 550 of the donors, sequences lacking an unambiguous match to a single V gene segment were excluded. An earlier analysis of over 450 of the donors classified V segments as functional when productive rearrangements were above 56.7% and as segregating when the standard deviation between donors was above 5%. A statistical classification framework was built to diagnose cytomegalovirus status from the catalog of TCR beta chain sequences. In a later analysis, TCR nucleotide sequences were compared against IMGT/GENE-DB human TR gene sequences so that V and J genes could be assigned. The TCRdist pipeline was used in a later analysis to assign CDR3 sequences and most-parsimonious VDJ recombination scenarios. In a later analysis, every TCR beta chain was defined by the combination of its CDR3 amino acid sequence and its V-gene family, and reads without a unique V-gene family were dropped. In a later analysis, 450 to 600 highly shared, low-generation-probability nucleotide sequences were removed to address suspected cross-contamination and a sequencing artifact. In a later analysis, a clonal expansion index for each public chain was calculated from normalized within-repertoire ranks of inferred template counts. In a later analysis, generation probabilities were computed using a VDJ recombination model fitted to out-of-frame rearrangements, and the results were checked against IGoR. A later analysis scored TCR-TCR, TCR-HLA and TCR-CMV co-occurrence with hypergeometric tests, applying a repertoire-size bias correction to TCR pairs. False discovery rates were estimated in a later analysis by permuting HLA or CMV assignments 20 times. In a later analysis, co-occurring TCRs were grouped using DBSCAN, and TCRdist sequence similarity was added for clustering within HLA-allele-positive subsets. Repertoires with fewer than 30,000 or more than 120,000 public chains, plus five repertoires with anomalous nucleotide sharing, were excluded from co-occurrence clustering. The source is immuneACCESS, and TCRdb retained only in-frame sequences with V and J called. Part of the clones is not carried over; for the studies checked, unresolved V genes explain less than half of this, and the remainder is unexplained. V, J and clone size reflect that table, while D and trimming were determined from the DNA. The sample table contains 120,000 or so clones; only one count was recorded for roughly 62% of them. About 1.6% of the sample is in the top ten clones.

Results the study describes overall, beyond this receptor: In vitro tests confirmed that a few of the cytomegalovirus-associated TCR beta chains recognize cytomegalovirus antigens. Some IMGT-functional V segments, including TRBV6-2 and TRBV6-3, could not be told apart with the 87-base-pair reads, so those segments were excluded. The presence/absence analyses assumed that sequencing depth was roughly uniform across donors, and that assumption may not be true. A later genetic analysis reported fewer N-insertions in productive TCRs among donors in an Asian-associated ancestry cluster than the roughly 690-donor mean. In a later genetic analysis, a missense DCLRE1C variant was associated with V-gene and J-gene trimming of TCR beta chains, and the association was replicated in an independent cohort. In a later analysis, TCR association rates were found to vary across HLA loci, with the most associated TCRs seen for DRB1 alleles and the fewest for HLA-C alleles. A later analysis found that most CMV-associated TCR beta chains appeared HLA-restricted, with HLA associations seemingly driven largely by CMV exposure. The classifier was reported to diagnose cytomegalovirus status with high specificity and sensitivity in both the original cohort and the validation cohort. Linkage disequilibrium might explain the correlated functional status among segregating V segments, but an unknown experimental factor could not be ruled out. Because counts were too low, approximately 15 rarely observed V segments, including chromosome 9 orphons, were excluded from the earlier analysis of around 640 of the donors. A later analysis found that HLA-associated TCR beta chains were more clonally expanded and had lower generation probabilities than equally common non-associated chains. In a later analysis, 16,951 TCR beta sequences were associated with specific HLA alleles at a false discovery rate of 0.05. According to a later analysis, parvovirus B19, influenza, CMV and Epstein-Barr virus appeared linked to several top co-occurrence clusters. A further reported finding was that TCR beta sequences accurately predicted the HLA-A and HLA-B alleles for most subjects in the first cohort. It was suggested by the authors that the approach could potentially be generalized to other disease states and immunological phenotypes. Because HLA typing was unavailable for some donors at each locus, only the typed subset was used in association tests. Strong co-occurrence of HLA alleles, especially DR and DQ, made assigning TCR associations to individual alleles difficult. An earlier analysis of approximately 590 of the donors showed that most TCR beta V segments appeared in productive rearrangements either about 87% or about 30% of the time, which broadly matched IMGT annotations. Across donors, most TCR sequences were observed very rarely, whereas some public TCRs were present in many individuals. This cohort had only TCR beta chains sequenced, and the lack of alpha or paired-chain data limited which features could be detected. The study listed 164 TCR beta chains as associated with cytomegalovirus. CMV serostatus was the only immune exposure information available for the cohort. A cluster of highly shared sequence variants was judged likely to be a technical artifact of the sequencing pipeline.

The clonotype was recovered from a man between 25 and 39 years old in good health and CMV-seropositive. What was sequenced was PBMCs. Recombination connected TRBV2 to TRBJ2-5; 11 middle bases align to TRBD2. In nucleotides, the sequence is TGTGCCAGCGGACTCTCACTAGCGGGAGAGTGGGTTAGTCAAGAGACCCAGTACTTC. Its protein reads: CASGLSLAGEWVSQETQYF. The variable domain in full, with residues beyond the CDR3 obtained from the reference TRBV2 and TRBJ2-5 genes, is EPEVTQTPSHQVTQMGQEVILRCVPISNHLYFYWYRQILGQKVEFLVSFYNNEISEKSEIFDDQFSVERPDGSNFTLKIRSTKLEDSAMYFCASGLSLAGEWVSQETQYFGPGTRLLVL.